The sample holds one count of the clone carrying this T cell receptor (beta chain). Its antigen is undetermined. Division of CD4+ cells produced a CD45RA+ naive subset and a CD45RA-negative memory subset. Investigators spread the genomic DNA of each subset evenly over several immunoSEQ plates. Using immunoSEQ multiplex PCR, the repertoire was profiled, and TCRdb retains in-frame clones only, with some absent. Among 2 million to 2.5 million clones listed, 85% to 95% were seen once. This sample is part of a study of shared clonotypes between healthy human individuals. Study at large: Every donor yielded three CD4 naive, three CD4 memory, two CD8 naive and one CD8 memory plate. Points from the study as a whole: Sharing across a handful of donors was seen in 4% to 6.5% of naive CD4 clonotypes.

The receptor was derived from a man aged 18 to 35 in good health. Some clones in this sample may be carry-over from other donors' samples. The sequenced material came from naive CD4+ T cells from PBMCs. Subset in this sample: CD45RA+ positively selected.

CDR3 protein: CARTDPHPKNIQYF. The CDR3 DNA follows: TGCGCCAGAACGGACCCCCACCCCAAAAACATTCAGTACTTC. The chain has TRBV5-1 and TRBJ2-4; D unclear. CDR3 length: 14 residues. CDR1 and CDR2 from the germline V gene are SGHRS and YFSETQ. Trimming took off 8 bases at V and 2 bases at J, with 14 bases between the two ends.